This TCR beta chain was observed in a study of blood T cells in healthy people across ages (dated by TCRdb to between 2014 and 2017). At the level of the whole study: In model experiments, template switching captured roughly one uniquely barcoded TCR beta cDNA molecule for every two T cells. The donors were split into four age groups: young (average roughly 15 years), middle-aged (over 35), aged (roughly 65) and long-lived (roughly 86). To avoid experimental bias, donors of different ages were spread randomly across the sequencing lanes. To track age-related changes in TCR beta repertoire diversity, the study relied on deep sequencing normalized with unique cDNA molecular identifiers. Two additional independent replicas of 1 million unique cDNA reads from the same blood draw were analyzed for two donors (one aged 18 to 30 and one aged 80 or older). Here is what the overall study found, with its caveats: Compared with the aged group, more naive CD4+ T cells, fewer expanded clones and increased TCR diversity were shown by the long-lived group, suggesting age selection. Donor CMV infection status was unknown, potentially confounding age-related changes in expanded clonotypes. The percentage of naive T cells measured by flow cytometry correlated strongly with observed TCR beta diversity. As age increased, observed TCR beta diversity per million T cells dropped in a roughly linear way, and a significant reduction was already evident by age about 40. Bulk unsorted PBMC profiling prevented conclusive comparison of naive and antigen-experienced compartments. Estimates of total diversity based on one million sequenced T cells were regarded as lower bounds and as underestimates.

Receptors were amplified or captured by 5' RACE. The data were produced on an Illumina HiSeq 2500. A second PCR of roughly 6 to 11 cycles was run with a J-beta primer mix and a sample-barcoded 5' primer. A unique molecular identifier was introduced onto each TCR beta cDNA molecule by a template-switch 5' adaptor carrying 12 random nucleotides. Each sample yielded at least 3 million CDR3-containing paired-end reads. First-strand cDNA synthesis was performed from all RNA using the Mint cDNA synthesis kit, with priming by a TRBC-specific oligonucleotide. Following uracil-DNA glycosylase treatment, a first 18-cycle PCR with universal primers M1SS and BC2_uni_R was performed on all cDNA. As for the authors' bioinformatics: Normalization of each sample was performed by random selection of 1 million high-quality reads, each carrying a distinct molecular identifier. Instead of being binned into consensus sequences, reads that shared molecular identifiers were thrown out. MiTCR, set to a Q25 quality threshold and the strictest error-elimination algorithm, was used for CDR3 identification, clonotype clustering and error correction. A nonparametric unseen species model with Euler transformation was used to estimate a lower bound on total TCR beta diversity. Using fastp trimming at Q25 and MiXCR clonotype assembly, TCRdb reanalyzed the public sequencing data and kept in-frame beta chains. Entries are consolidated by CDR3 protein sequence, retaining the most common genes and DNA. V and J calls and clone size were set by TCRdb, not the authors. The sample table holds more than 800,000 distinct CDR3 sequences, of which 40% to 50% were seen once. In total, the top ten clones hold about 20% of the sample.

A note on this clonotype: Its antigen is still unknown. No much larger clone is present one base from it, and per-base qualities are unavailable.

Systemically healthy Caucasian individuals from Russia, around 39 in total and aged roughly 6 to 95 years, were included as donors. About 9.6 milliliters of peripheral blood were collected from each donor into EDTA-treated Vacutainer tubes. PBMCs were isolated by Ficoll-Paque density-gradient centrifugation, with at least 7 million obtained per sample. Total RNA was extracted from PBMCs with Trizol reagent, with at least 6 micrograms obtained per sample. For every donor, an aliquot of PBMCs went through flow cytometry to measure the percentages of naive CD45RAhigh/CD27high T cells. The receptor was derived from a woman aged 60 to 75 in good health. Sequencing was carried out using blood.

The nucleotide sequence is TGCAGTGCTAGGGCCGGGGACAGGGGGCGATGGGATACGCAGTATTTT. It codes for CSARAGDRGRWDTQYF. The sequence is built from TRBV20-1 and TRBJ2-3; a stretch of 12 junction bases matches TRBD1. Ends trimmed: V by 3 bases, J by 6 bases; bases unmatched to a gene: 10. The germline V gene (reference sequence) supplies CDR1 DFQATT and CDR2 SNEGSKA. From the cysteine through the phenylalanine, the CDR3 covers 16 amino acids. Solely the CDR3 DNA is kept, with 48 bases framed from the first base.